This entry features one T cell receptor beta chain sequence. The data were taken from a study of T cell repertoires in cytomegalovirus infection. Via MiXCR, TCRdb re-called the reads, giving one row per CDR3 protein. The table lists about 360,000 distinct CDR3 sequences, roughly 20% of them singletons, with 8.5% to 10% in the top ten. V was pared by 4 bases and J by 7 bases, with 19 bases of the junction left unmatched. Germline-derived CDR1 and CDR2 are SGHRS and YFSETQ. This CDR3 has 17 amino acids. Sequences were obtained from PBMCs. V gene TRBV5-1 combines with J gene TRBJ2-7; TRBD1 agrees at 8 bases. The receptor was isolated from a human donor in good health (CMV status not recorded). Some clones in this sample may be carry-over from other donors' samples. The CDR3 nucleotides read TGCGCCAGCAGCGGCGGGACAGGTGGTGGATGGTCGGGGGAGCAGTACTTC. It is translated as CASSGGTGGGWSGEQYF.